The 22 T cell receptor beta chains given below trace back to one sample, sequenced in a study of blood T cell repertoires in COVID-19. Profiled with immunoSEQ multiplex PCR; TCRdb holds only in-frame clones, not every one. Among 150,000 to 200,000 clones, 65% to 90% were seen once, and the ten largest hold roughly 9.1%. Sequences were obtained from peripheral blood. These receptors were obtained from a man in his forties or fifties with active or convalescent COVID-19.

This chain connects TRBV6-4 to TRBJ1-5; D is unclear. Trimming stripped 3 bases from V and 7 bases from J, with 16 bases between. The length of the CDR3 is 15 residues. CDR1 is MRHNA and CDR2 is SNTAGT in the germline V gene. The CDR3 reads CASSDSGRYGQPQHF. The CDR3 DNA sequence: TGTGCCAGCAGTGATTCCGGGAGATATGGGCAGCCCCAGCATTTT.

This chain connects TRBV4-2 to TRBJ1-4; D gene unclear. The CDR3 length is 13 residues. Trimming removed 1 base at V and 5 bases at J, with 5 bases between. Germline CDR1 is LGHNA and CDR2 is YNFKEQ. The CDR3 sequence is CASSQGQNEKLFF. The CDR3 DNA sequence: TGTGCCAGCAGCCAAGGGCAGAATGAAAAACTGTTTTTT.

This rearrangement joins TRBV3-1 (or the pseudogene TRBV3-2) to TRBJ2-2, with unresolved D. The CDR3 totals 12 residues. V was shortened by 4 bases and J by 6 bases, with 6 bases between the two germline ends. Per germline, CDR1 LGHDT and CDR2 YNNKEL (reference sequence). For the CDR3, the DNA is TGTGCCAGCAGCCCTGTTTCCGGGGAGCTGTTTTTT. Translated, it gives CASSPVSGELFF.

This clone came up once. The genes are TRBV18 and TRBJ1-2; perhaps TRBD1 as D (6 bases). The CDR3 sequence is 15 residues long. The germline gives CDR1 KGHSH, CDR2 LQKENI. V was pared by 5 bases and J by 2 bases, with 15 bases between. The CDR3 coding sequence is TGTGCCAGCTCAATTACAGGGCAAGGGAACTATGGCTACACCTTC. It yields the protein CASSITGQGNYGYTF.

The chain combines TRBV19 with TRBJ2-3; D remains ambiguous. This CDR3 is 13 amino acids long. V was pared by 4 bases and J by 2 bases, with 7 bases between. Germline V gives CDR1 LNHDA, CDR2 SQIVND (reference sequence). CDR3 sequence: CASSTGNTDTQYF. The CDR3 region has the DNA TGTGCCAGTAGTACCGGTAACACAGATACGCAGTATTTT.

The genes are TRBV6-5 and TRBJ2-1; weak D call: TRBD1 (6 bases). In germline, CDR1 is MNHEY, CDR2 SVGAGI. Trimming removed 2 bases from V and 1 base from J, with 9 bases in between. The CDR3 is made up of 15 amino acids. As DNA, the CDR3 is TGTGCCAGCAGTTACCTGGGGGCATCCTACAATGAGCAGTTCTTC. Translating it yields CASSYLGASYNEQFF.

This chain links TRBV6-5 with TRBJ1-5; D gene unclear. Trimming removed 2 bases at V and 0 bases at J, with 8 bases between. Per the germline V gene, CDR1 is MNHEY and CDR2 is SVGAGI. The CDR3 spans 15 residues. This chain's CDR3 is CASSYGQFSNQPQHF. The CDR3, as DNA: TGTGCCAGCAGTTACGGGCAGTTTAGCAATCAGCCCCAGCATTTT.

Only a few counts were recorded for this clone. The chain has TRBV6-5 and TRBJ2-1; weak D call: TRBD1 (6 bases). The CDR3 sequence is 16 residues long. The V and J ends lost 0 bases and 9 bases respectively, with 18 bases between them. Per germline, CDR1 MNHEY and CDR2 SVGAGI. The CDR3 is CASSYSRVQGSFEQFF. The CDR3 DNA reads TGTGCCAGCAGTTACTCGAGGGTACAGGGATCCTTTGAGCAGTTCTTC.

The genes are TRBV3-1 (or the pseudogene TRBV3-2) and TRBJ2-5; D gene uncertain. In germline, CDR1 is LGHDT, CDR2 YNNKEL (reference sequence). The V gene lost 0 bases and the J gene lost 6 bases, with 11 bases spanning the gap. The CDR3 extends over 14 amino acids. The CDR3 is CASSQDTARQTQYF. CDR3 nucleotide sequence: TGTGCCAGCAGCCAAGATACCGCGAGGCAGACCCAGTACTTC.

V usage is TRBV12-5 and J usage is TRBJ1-1; tentatively, D is TRBD1 (6 bases). CDR3 length equals 13 residues. Germline loops: CDR1 LGHNT, CDR2 FRNRAP. Trimming took 5 bases from V and 5 from J, leaving 12 bases between them. CDR3 amino acids: CASGKTGFTEAFF. The CDR3 nucleotides are TGTGCTAGTGGTAAGACAGGTTTTACTGAAGCTTTCTTT.

The chain employs TRBV7-9 and TRBJ2-3, with TRBD2 matching over 9 bases. This CDR3 has 14 amino acids. CDR1 is SEHNR and CDR2 is FQNEAQ in the germline V gene (reference sequence). The V and J ends lost 5 bases and 10 bases, in that order; junction bases with no gene match: 10. CDR3 DNA sequence: TGTGCCAGCAGCCCACCCTTAGCGGGGGCCCCGCAGTATTTT. The encoded protein is CASSPPLAGAPQYF. Using reference TRBV7-9 and TRBJ2-3 for the parts outside the CDR3, the full variable domain is DTGVSQNPRHKITKRGQNVTFRCDPISEHNRLYWYRQTLGQGPEFLTYFQNEAQLEKSRLLSDRFSAERPKGSFSTLEIQRTEQGDSAMYLCASSPPLAGAPQYFGPGTRLTVL.

With regard to this clone: A junction boundary mismatches the germline segment, possibly from a read error. The V and J genes are TRBV6-2 or TRBV6-3 and TRBJ1-5; D is uncertain. Germline assignment: CDR1 MNHEY and CDR2 SVGEGT. The CDR3 spans 14 residues. The CDR3 bases are TGTGCCAGCAGCAATGACGGTAGCTATCAGCCCCAGCATTTT. It codes for CASSNDGSYQPQHF.

This sequence joins TRBV5-1 and TRBJ2-1; TRBD2 agrees at 12 bases. Germline CDR1 reads SGHRS; CDR2 reads YFSETQ. The CDR3 covers 13 residues. Unmatched junction bases numbered 7, after V lost 7 bases and J lost 11 bases. CDR3 sequence: CASRTSGAGKQFF. In DNA form, the CDR3 reads TGCGCCAGCCGGACTAGCGGGGCTGGTAAGCAGTTCTTC.

The V gene is TRBV27, the J gene TRBJ2-1; TRBD1 might be the D (6 bases). CDR3 length: 15 amino acids. Trimming pared 3 bases from V and 0 bases from J, leaving 9 bases between. Germline V lookup: CDR1 MNHEY, CDR2 SMNVEV (reference sequence). For the CDR3, the DNA is TGTGCCAGCAGTTTTCTGGGGGCCTCCTACAATGAGCAGTTCTTC. This codes for CASSFLGASYNEQFF.

The CDR3 region has the DNA TGTGCCAGCAGTCTGGGGGGGGGCTGGGCTAATGAAAAACTGTTTTTT. It specifies CASSLGGGWANEKLFF. The chain recombines TRBV27 with TRBJ1-4; a possible D gene is TRBD1 (6 bases). Germline CDR1 is MNHEY and CDR2 is SMNVEV (reference sequence). V was cut by 5 bases and J by 3 bases, with 16 bases left in between. This CDR3 spans 16 amino acids.

This chain joins TRBV5-6 and TRBJ2-3; the D is unclear. CDR3 size: 14 residues. Germline V gives CDR1 SGHDT, CDR2 YYEEEE. V lost 3 bases to trimming and J lost 0 bases, with 8 bases between them. The CDR3 reads CASSYSGSTDTQYF. CDR3 DNA: TGTGCCAGCAGCTACAGTGGGAGCACAGATACGCAGTATTTT.

The chain couples TRBV3-1 (or the pseudogene TRBV3-2) to TRBJ2-1, with 10 bases identical to TRBD2. V was pared by 1 base and J by 5 bases, with 5 bases of the junction left unmatched. The CDR3 spans 16 residues. In germline, CDR1 is LGHDT, CDR2 YNNKEL (reference sequence). In nucleotides, the CDR3 is TGTGCCAGCAGCCAAGGCCCTAGCGGGAGTAACAATGAGCAGTTCTTC. As protein: CASSQGPSGSNNEQFF.

V usage is TRBV28 and J usage is TRBJ2-5; the match to TRBD2 covers 12 bases. Trimming removed 5 bases from V and 4 bases from J; junction bases left unmatched: 5. Germline V gene sequence: CDR1 MDHEN, CDR2 SYDVKM. The CDR3 spans 15 residues. The CDR3 here is CASSTSSGGGETQYF. CDR3 DNA: TGTGCCAGCAGTACGTCTAGCGGGGGGGGAGAGACCCAGTACTTC.

This clone appeared many times. The CDR3 region has the DNA TGCGCCAGCAGTGAGGCGGACAGGGGTGAGGCTGAAGCTTTCTTT. This translates into CASSEADRGEAEAFF. The chain links TRBV10-2 to TRBJ1-1; TRBD1 aligns across 9 bases. The germline gives CDR1 WSHSY, CDR2 SAAADI. Germline trimming cut 2 bases from V and 6 bases from J; bases unmatched to any gene: 7. The length of the CDR3 is 15 residues.

This clone showed up just once. The genes are TRBV19 and TRBJ1-2; 7 bases align to TRBD1. Germline CDR1 LNHDA, CDR2 SQIVND (reference sequence). The CDR3 contains 15 residues. V was clipped by 0 bases and J by 5 bases; unmatched bases: 6. CDR3 bases: TGTGCCAGTAGTATAGACGGGGGACAGCTTTATGGCTACACCTTC. Its protein is CASSIDGGQLYGYTF.

A few counts support this clone. V and J are TRBV4-2 and TRBJ2-7; 9 bases match TRBD2. In germline, CDR1 is LGHNA, CDR2 YNFKEQ. This CDR3 contains 16 residues. Trimming cost V 4 bases and J 6 bases; bases outside gene matches: 13. The CDR3 coding sequence is TGTGCCAGCAGCCTAGCGGGGGCCGCGCCACTCCGCGAGCAGTACTTC. Amino acid sequence: CASSLAGAAPLREQYF.

The rearrangement links TRBV12-3 or TRBV12-4 to TRBJ1-2, with unresolved D. V gave up 5 bases and J gave up 4 bases, with 8 bases separating them. The CDR3 runs 12 residues. The CDR3 spells CASSPESYGYTF. The CDR3 region has the DNA TGTGCCAGCAGTCCCGAGAGCTATGGCTACACCTTC.